The 21 T cell receptor beta chains below were found in one sample sequenced in a study of blood T cell repertoires in COVID-19. Sequencing was performed with immunoSEQ multiplex PCR; in TCRdb, only in-frame clones are kept and a portion is missing. The data show fewer than 35,000 clones, 80% to 90% seen once. The sequencing input was peripheral blood. All receptors come from a woman older than 75 with active or convalescent COVID-19.

The chain joins TRBV18 to TRBJ1-1; 10 nucleotides line up with TRBD1. V was pared by 3 bases and J by 4 bases, with 5 bases of the junction left unmatched. CDR1 is KGHSH and CDR2 is LQKENI in the germline V gene. This CDR3 contains 15 residues. The CDR3 here is CASSPGQGSGTEAFF. Here the CDR3 DNA reads TGTGCCAGCTCACCGGGACAGGGGTCGGGCACTGAAGCTTTCTTT.

The V call is TRBV7-6, the J call TRBJ1-1; 9 bases map to TRBD1. Germline-derived CDR1 and CDR2 are SGHVS and FNYEAQ. This CDR3 contains 13 residues. V was pared by 4 bases and J by 4 bases, with 1 base of the junction left unmatched. CDR3 in amino acids: CASSWTGATEAFF. Written as DNA, the CDR3 is TGTGCCAGCAGCTGGACAGGGGCCACTGAAGCTTTCTTT.

This rearrangement joins TRBV25-1 to TRBJ2-3; 7 nucleotides agree with TRBD2. The trim removed 2 bases at V and 0 bases at J, leaving 8 bases unmatched. This CDR3 is built from 17 residues. Looked up from germline, CDR1 is MGHDK and CDR2 is SYGVNS. This CDR3 reads CASSEVLAASSTDTQYF. DNA of the CDR3: TGTGCCAGCAGTGAAGTCCTAGCGGCTAGTAGCACAGATACGCAGTATTTT.

The genes are TRBV27 and TRBJ1-1; tentatively, D is TRBD1 (5 bases). The length of the CDR3 is 15 residues. V lost 6 bases and J lost 5, with 19 bases in between. The V gene's germline CDR1 is MNHEY and CDR2 SMNVEV (reference sequence). CDR3 amino acids: CASSPVYQGGTEAFF. CDR3 DNA sequence: TGTGCCAGCAGCCCAGTATACCAGGGAGGAACTGAAGCTTTCTTT.

The rearrangement links TRBV19 to TRBJ2-3, with 12 positions matching TRBD2. V shed 6 bases and J 2 bases; nucleotides not matched to a gene: 9. Germline V gives CDR1 LNHDA, CDR2 SQIVND (reference sequence). This CDR3 contains 17 residues. The CDR3 loop is CASSSKLAGGVTDTQYF. The CDR3 coding sequence is TGTGCCAGTAGCTCAAAACTAGCGGGGGGAGTCACAGATACGCAGTATTTT.

V and J are TRBV5-1 and TRBJ1-1; no clear D. The CDR3 covers 14 residues. The V end was cut by 0 bases, the J end by 1 base, with 7 bases between. CDR1 is SGHRS and CDR2 is YFSETQ in the germline V gene. The CDR3 here is CASSLGATNTEAFF. CDR3 coding DNA: TGCGCCAGCAGCTTGGGGGCAACGAACACTGAAGCTTTCTTT. Drawing the rest from reference TRBV5-1 and TRBJ1-1, the complete variable domain is KAGVTQTPRYLIKTRGQQVTLSCSPISGHRSVSWYQQTPGQGLQFLFEYFSETQRNKGNFPGRFSGRQFSNSRSEMNVSTLELGDSALYLCASSLGATNTEAFFGQGTRLTVV.

This clone was counted only a few times. The chain couples TRBV18 to TRBJ1-2, with 7 positions matching TRBD1. V shed 1 base and J 7 bases; nucleotides not matched to a gene: 3. The germline V gene has CDR1 KGHSH and CDR2 LQKENI. CDR3 size: 13 residues. This CDR3 is CASSPQGASGYTF. The CDR3 nucleotides read TGTGCCAGCTCACCACAGGGGGCGTCTGGCTACACCTTC.

The genes are TRBV11-2 and TRBJ2-7; TRBD2 agrees at 9 bases. Germline CDR1 and CDR2: SGHAT and FQNNGV. V trimming: 4 bases; J trimming: 2 bases; junction bases outside the gene matches: 6. The length of the CDR3 is 15 residues. DNA for the CDR3: TGTGCCAGCAGCTCCCTAGCGGGGAGTACCTACGAGCAGTACTTC. This sequence encodes CASSSLAGSTYEQYF.

The CDR3 DNA reads as TGCGCCAGCAGCTACGGGACAACGAGGGAGACCCAGTACTTC. Amino acids: CASSYGTTRETQYF. The chain carries TRBV5-1 and TRBJ2-5; weak D call: TRBD1 (6 bases). This CDR3 comprises 14 residues. Trimming stripped 3 bases from V and 5 bases from J, with 14 bases between. CDR1 and CDR2 (germline): SGHRS, YFSETQ.

The CDR3 nucleotides read TGTGCCAGCAGCCTGACAGACTCCGGGAGCGGCTACACCTTC. Encoded protein: CASSLTDSGSGYTF. The rearrangement joins TRBV7-8 to TRBJ1-2; D perhaps matches TRBD1 (5 bases). Germline CDR1 and CDR2: SGHVS and FQNEAQ. The CDR3 is 14 amino acids. Trimming pared 5 bases from V and 8 bases from J, leaving 18 bases between.

V usage is TRBV2 and J usage is TRBJ2-2, with a tentative D call TRBD2 (7 bases). Per the germline V gene, CDR1 is SNHLY and CDR2 is FYNNEI. Trimming took 7 bases from V and 4 from J, leaving 13 bases between them. This CDR3 region has 14 residues. CDR3 in DNA: TGTGCCAGCAACGAGGGGGGGATCACCGGGGAGCTGTTTTTT. Its translation: CASNEGGITGELFF.

The J gene is TRBJ2-1, the V gene TRBV14; the match to TRBD2 covers 11 bases. The germline V gene encodes CDR1 SGHDN and CDR2 FVKESK. This CDR3 contains 17 residues. The ends lost 0 bases at V and 8 bases at J; junction bases unmatched: 9. This CDR3 is CASSQDLASGGFDEQFF. CDR3 nucleotides: TGTGCCAGCAGCCAAGATCTGGCTAGCGGGGGGTTCGATGAGCAGTTCTTC.

The V and J genes are TRBV18 and TRBJ1-2; D perhaps matches TRBD1 (5 bases). Germline V gene sequence: CDR1 KGHSH, CDR2 LQKENI. The CDR3 runs to 13 residues. V shed 3 bases and J shed 4 bases, with 9 bases lying between them. The chain's CDR3 is CASSPDSLYGYTF. CDR3 bases: TGTGCCAGCTCACCCGACAGCCTCTATGGCTACACCTTC.

This chain joins TRBV11-2 and TRBJ1-2, with D unresolved. The CDR3 runs to 15 residues. The germline V gene has CDR1 SGHAT and CDR2 FQNNGV. V gave up 0 bases and J gave up 5 bases, with 13 bases separating them. For the CDR3, the DNA is TGTGCCAGCAGCTTAGAAGGCGCGGTATCTTATGGCTACACCTTC. Amino acids: CASSLEGAVSYGYTF.

The V call is TRBV12-5, the J call TRBJ1-2; D call uncertain. V lost 2 bases to trimming and J lost 7 bases, with 8 bases between them. Germline V lookup: CDR1 LGHNT, CDR2 FRNRAP. The length of the CDR3 is 12 residues. The CDR3 nucleotides are TGTGCTAGTGGTTTGTCCCTTAGTGGCTACACCTTC. Residues: CASGLSLSGYTF.

The rearrangement joins TRBV6-6 to TRBJ2-4; D is ambiguous. The CDR3 spans 12 residues. V was pared by 6 bases and J by 8 bases, with 11 bases between. CDR1 MNHNY and CDR2 SVGAGI come from the germline V gene (reference sequence). The CDR3 sequence: CASSRFRDIQYF. CDR3 sequence (DNA): TGTGCCAGCAGCAGGTTCAGAGACATTCAGTACTTC.

The gene calls are TRBV10-3 and TRBJ2-1; the D gene is possibly TRBD2 (5 bases). Germline CDR1 is ENHRY and CDR2 is SYGVKD. Trimming left V 10 bases short and J 5 bases short, with 15 bases between. There are 13 residues in the CDR3. As DNA, the CDR3 is TGTGCCACCGGCGACTATACCAACAATGAGCAGTTCTTC. Translating gives CATGDYTNNEQFF.

To note about this clone: Germline and junction disagree at one end, which may indicate a read error. The V call is TRBV5-1, the J call TRBJ2-7, with TRBD1 matching 11 bases. CDR1 and CDR2 (germline): SGHRS, YFSETQ. The CDR3 consists of 14 residues. The chain's CDR3 is CARSGGTGGYEQYF. The DNA of the CDR3 is TGCGCCCGCAGCGGGGGGACAGGGGGCTACGAGCAGTACTTC.

V is TRBV2 and J is TRBJ1-5; the D is unclear. Per the germline V gene, CDR1 is SNHLY and CDR2 is FYNNEI. The V and J ends lost 4 bases and 10 bases respectively, with 14 bases between them. CDR3 size: 13 residues. The CDR3 loop reads CASSVVEVQPQHF. The CDR3 DNA reads as TGTGCCAGCAGTGTGGTGGAGGTACAACCCCAGCATTTT.

The chain joins TRBV10-1 to TRBJ2-7, with a tentative D call TRBD1 (5 bases). Germline loops: CDR1 WNHNN, CDR2 SYGVQD (reference sequence). Trimming shortened V by 4 bases and J by 5 bases, and 9 bases separated the two germline ends. CDR3 size: 12 residues. The CDR3 bases are TGCGCCAGCAGTGGGGCAGGGAACGAGCAGTACTTC. Its translation: CASSGAGNEQYF.

The gene calls are TRBV7-7 and TRBJ1-4, with 8 bases aligning to TRBD1. The CDR3 consists of 19 residues. Losses at the gene ends were 5 bases for V and 2 bases for J; bases not matched to a gene: 16. Germline CDR1 SSHAT, CDR2 FNYEAQ (reference sequence). In DNA, the CDR3 is TGTGCCAGCAGCCTAATTTGGGACAGGCCCGCTTCGACTAATGAAAAACTGTTTTTT. This translates into CASSLIWDRPASTNEKLFF.